This TCR beta chain was documented in a study of shared clonotypes between healthy human individuals. Study findings and constraints: Larger estimated richness was generally recorded for naive subsets relative to memory subsets. Non-shared clonotypes showed lower generation probabilities than clonotypes common to all four donors.

Regarding this clone: As yet, its antigen is unknown.

This CDR3 has 14 residues. The germline gives CDR1 LNHNV, CDR2 YYDKDF (reference sequence). V dropped 0 bases and J dropped 4 bases, with 7 bases sitting between them. In the CD4+ fraction, cells were divided into CD45RA+ naive and CD45RA-negative memory subsets. Sequencing used immunoSEQ multiplex PCR; TCRdb keeps in-frame clones, though not all of them. Of 1,500,000 or so clones listed, approximately 98.5% are singletons. The sample comprised naive CD4+ T cells sorted from blood. The sample's subset: CD45RA+ positively selected. This receptor was obtained from a man aged 30 to 45 in good health. The chain combines TRBV15 with TRBJ1-5; D not resolved. The CDR3 nucleotides read TGTGCCACCAGCAGAGATTTGGCGAATCAGCCCCAGCATTTT. It is translated as CATSRDLANQPQHF.